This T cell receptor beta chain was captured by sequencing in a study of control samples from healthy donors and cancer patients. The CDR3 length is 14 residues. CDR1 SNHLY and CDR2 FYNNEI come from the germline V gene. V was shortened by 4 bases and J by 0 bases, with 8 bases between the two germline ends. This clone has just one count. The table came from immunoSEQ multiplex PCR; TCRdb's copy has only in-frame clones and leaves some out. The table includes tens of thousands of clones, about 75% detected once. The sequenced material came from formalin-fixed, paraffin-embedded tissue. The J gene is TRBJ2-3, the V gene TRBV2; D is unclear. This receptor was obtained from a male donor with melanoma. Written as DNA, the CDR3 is TGTGCCAGCAGTGCGGGCCTCAGCACAGATACGCAGTATTTT. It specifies CASSAGLSTDTQYF.